Below, 30 T cell receptor beta chains from the same sample are listed, as sequenced in a study of T cells expressing NK-cell markers. TCRdb reprocessed the 5' RACE reads; each CDR3 protein has one entry and no DNA is given. The sample has roughly 450,000 distinct CDR3 sequences; the top ten hold more than 1.4%. Sequenced sample: blood T cells: a sorted CD56 or NKG2C T cell subset, CD4+ or CD8+ T cells, or bulk PBMC T cells (not recorded which). The receptors shown here come from a woman between 50 and 59 years old in good health.

The rearrangement links TRBV6-1 to TRBJ1-2; TCRdb lists TRBD1, though no DNA is available to test this call. Germline V lookup: CDR1 MNHNS, CDR2 SASEGT. This CDR3 region has 14 residues. CDR3 region: CASSLTAPAYGYTF.

The V and J genes are TRBV15 and TRBJ1-1; with no DNA, the TCRdb D assignment of TRBD1 cannot be verified. There are 13 residues in the CDR3. CDR1 LNHNV and CDR2 YYDKDF come from the germline V gene (reference sequence). The CDR3 loop is CATSTRQGLEAFF.

The J gene is TRBJ2-1, the V gene TRBV20-1; the D call from TCRdb, TRBD2, cannot be confirmed without DNA. Germline assignment: CDR1 DFQATT and CDR2 SNEGSKA (reference sequence). CDR3 length equals 15 residues. The CDR3 loop is CSAFRLASSGYEQFF.

The J gene is TRBJ2-1, the V gene TRBV20-1; TCRdb names TRBD2, which stays unverified in the absence of DNA. The CDR3 has 14 residues. Germline CDR1 DFQATT, CDR2 SNEGSKA (reference sequence). CDR3 sequence reads: CSARDGSGGPKQFF.

This chain connects TRBV20-1 to TRBJ1-2; TCRdb names TRBD1, which stays unverified in the absence of DNA. There are 14 residues in the CDR3. Germline V lookup: CDR1 DFQATT, CDR2 SNEGSKA (reference sequence). CDR3 sequence: CSARPLGLPYGYTF.

The chain links TRBV6-5 to TRBJ1-3. The CDR3 loop spans 12 amino acids. In germline, CDR1 is MNHEY, CDR2 SVGAGI. The CDR3 loop reads CASSSTVGSIYF.

The V call is TRBV7-2, the J call TRBJ1-4. The CDR3 runs to 16 residues. Germline V CDR1 and CDR2: SGHTA, FQGNSA. The CDR3 is CASSSRTVATNEKLFF.

This sequence joins TRBV12-3 or TRBV12-4 and TRBJ2-1; there is no DNA to check the TCRdb D call of TRBD2. The CDR3 covers 15 residues. The CDR3 sequence is CASRDSGRVGNEQFF.

The gene calls are TRBV7-2 and TRBJ2-2; with no DNA, the TCRdb D assignment of TRBD2 cannot be verified. The CDR3 is made up of 16 amino acids. Germline V gene sequence: CDR1 SGHTA, CDR2 FQGNSA. The CDR3 loop reads CASSLEASVNTGELFF.

This rearrangement joins TRBV12-3 or TRBV12-4 to TRBJ2-3; TCRdb's D gene call, TRBD1, goes unchecked for lack of DNA. The CDR3 runs 11 residues. The CDR3 protein is CASTPGSTQYF.

The V call is TRBV20-1, the J call TRBJ2-1; TCRdb's D call of TRBD1 is untestable without DNA. The length of the CDR3 is 13 residues. The V gene's germline CDR1 is DFQATT and CDR2 SNEGSKA (reference sequence). CDR3 in amino acids: CSARGDHTREQFF.

This chain uses TRBV27 with TRBJ2-1; absent DNA, TCRdb's TRBD2 call cannot be checked. Germline values: CDR1 MNHEY, CDR2 SMNVEV (reference sequence). This CDR3 is built from 15 residues. The CDR3 loop is CASSLEAGGYNEQFF.

The chain's CDR3 is CASSLFRDWRNIQYF. The chain has TRBV5-6 and TRBJ2-4; TCRdb gives TRBD2 as the D gene, but with no DNA this cannot be confirmed. Germline CDR1 SGHDT, CDR2 YYEEEE. The CDR3 is 15 amino acids.

CDR3 in amino acids: CASSQRTGGSGNTIYF. This chain uses TRBV14 with TRBJ1-3; the TCRdb D gene call, TRBD1, has no DNA to confirm it. The V gene's germline CDR1 is SGHDN and CDR2 FVKESK. The length of the CDR3 is 16 residues.

This chain joins TRBV12-3 or TRBV12-4 and TRBJ2-1. CDR3 length: 14 amino acids. The CDR3 here is CASSLTTSKDRKFF.

The V and J genes are TRBV4-1 and TRBJ1-5. The CDR3 has 14 amino acids. Germline CDR1 and CDR2: MGHRA and YSYEKL. CDR3 loop: CASSQDQGSQPQHF.

The V gene is TRBV20-1, the J gene TRBJ1-5; no DNA is available, so the TRBD1 call from TCRdb remains unchecked. CDR1 is DFQATT, CDR2 SNEGSKA, per germline (reference sequence). The CDR3 totals 14 residues. The CDR3 is CSAPGQGSRQPQHF.

This chain connects TRBV20-1 to TRBJ2-1; no DNA is available, so the TRBD2 call from TCRdb remains unchecked. The CDR3 contains 16 residues. The V gene's germline CDR1 is DFQATT and CDR2 SNEGSKA (reference sequence). The CDR3 is CSARDPRLAGRNEQFF.

The chain has TRBV29-1 and TRBJ1-2; the D call from TCRdb, TRBD1, cannot be confirmed without DNA. CDR3 length: 12 residues. Germline V gene data show CDR1 as SQVTM and CDR2 as ANQGSEA. The CDR3: CSVMTGAYGYTF. The full variable domain, its missing parts supplied by reference TRBV29-1 and TRBJ1-2, is SAVISQKPSRDICQRGTSLTIQCQVDSQVTMMFWYRQQPGQSLTLIATANQGSEATYESGFVIDKFPISRPNLTFSTLTVSNMSPEDSSIYLCSVMTGAYGYTFGSGTRLTVV.

The rearrangement uses TRBV5-1 and TRBJ2-3; TCRdb's D call, TRBD1, is unchecked because there is no DNA. The germline V gene encodes CDR1 SGHRS and CDR2 YFSETQ. The CDR3 has 16 amino acids. Here the CDR3 reads CASSSGQGRRTDTQYF. The complete variable domain, with remaining parts taken from reference TRBV5-1 and TRBJ2-3, reads KAGVTQTPRYLIKTRGQQVTLSCSPISGHRSVSWYQQTPGQGLQFLFEYFSETQRNKGNFPGRFSGRQFSNSRSEMNVSTLELGDSALYLCASSSGQGRRTDTQYFGPGTRLTVL.

This sequence joins TRBV21-1 and TRBJ2-1; lacking DNA, the TRBD1 call made by TCRdb goes unchecked. TRBV21-1 is a documented pseudogene. CDR3 length: 15 amino acids. CDR3 in amino acids: CASSFQGISYNEQFF.

The chain carries TRBV25-1 and TRBJ2-7; TCRdb proposes TRBD2, but this gene call is untestable without DNA. The germline V gene has CDR1 MGHDK and CDR2 SYGVNS. The CDR3 consists of 14 residues. The CDR3: CASSVGPILYEQYF.

The gene calls are TRBV18 and TRBJ2-5. CDR1 KGHSH and CDR2 LQKENI come from the germline V gene. This CDR3 has 12 residues. CDR3 in amino acids: CASSPKGETQYF.

The chain uses TRBV4-1 and TRBJ2-3. Germline CDR1 is MGHRA and CDR2 is YSYEKL. CDR3 length equals 11 residues. CDR3 loop: CASSRFHTQYF.

V usage is TRBV14 and J usage is TRBJ1-4. Germline V gives CDR1 SGHDN, CDR2 FVKESK. This CDR3 has 15 amino acids. The CDR3 spells CASSQDEGGNEKLFF. The whole variable domain, filled in from reference TRBV14 and TRBJ1-4, reads EAGVTQFPSHSVIEKGQTVTLRCDPISGHDNLYWYRRVMGKEIKFLLHFVKESKQDESGMPNNRFLAERTGGTYSTLKVQPAELEDSGVYFCASSQDEGGNEKLFFGSGTQLSVL.

This rearrangement joins TRBV11-2 to TRBJ2-5; TCRdb picks TRBD2, but there is no DNA to check that call. This CDR3 contains 14 residues. Germline V gene lookup returns CDR1 SGHAT and CDR2 FQNNGV. The CDR3: CASSSLSGKGTQYF.

The rearrangement uses TRBV30 and TRBJ1-2; the TCRdb call, TRBD1, lacks DNA for checking. The germline V gene encodes CDR1 GTSNPN and CDR2 SVGIG (reference sequence). There are 14 residues in the CDR3. The CDR3 reads CAWSVWTPPVSYTF.

The J gene is TRBJ2-5, the V gene TRBV20-1; the D call of TRBD2 rests on TCRdb alone, since no DNA is present to check it. The germline CDR1 and CDR2 sequences are DFQATT and SNEGSKA (reference sequence). This CDR3 is 16 amino acids long. CDR3 residues: CSARASGAPGQETQYF.

The chain carries TRBV7-9 and TRBJ2-1; absent DNA, TCRdb's TRBD2 call cannot be checked. The germline V gene encodes CDR1 SEHNR and CDR2 FQNEAQ (reference sequence). This CDR3 spans 19 amino acids. The CDR3 here is CASSLSGTSGRASYNEQFF.

The genes are TRBV12-3 or TRBV12-4 and TRBJ1-2; TCRdb outputs TRBD1, but without DNA this stays unchecked. The CDR3 runs 13 residues. The CDR3 protein is CASNGGRSYGYTF.